This T cell receptor beta chain was identified during a study of T cell changes during pregnancy in multiple sclerosis. This table comes from immunoSEQ multiplex PCR, and its TCRdb copy is limited to in-frame clones, with some not included. This table holds 30,000 to 40,000 clones, 90% to 95% found once. The V gene end was trimmed by 5 bases and the J gene end by 0 bases; junction bases not matched to a gene: 4. CDR3 length equals 15 residues. The germline V gene has CDR1 SGHRS and CDR2 YFSETQ. The chain employs TRBV5-1 and TRBJ2-1, with 8 bases that match TRBD1. The clonotype was recovered from a female donor with multiple sclerosis, enrolled in a pregnancy study. Source: CD4+ T cells from peripheral blood mononuclear cells, taken in the third trimester of pregnancy. DNA of the CDR3: TGCGCCAGCAGAACCGGGACAGGCTCCTACAATGAGCAGTTCTTC. Its translation: CASRTGTGSYNEQFF.